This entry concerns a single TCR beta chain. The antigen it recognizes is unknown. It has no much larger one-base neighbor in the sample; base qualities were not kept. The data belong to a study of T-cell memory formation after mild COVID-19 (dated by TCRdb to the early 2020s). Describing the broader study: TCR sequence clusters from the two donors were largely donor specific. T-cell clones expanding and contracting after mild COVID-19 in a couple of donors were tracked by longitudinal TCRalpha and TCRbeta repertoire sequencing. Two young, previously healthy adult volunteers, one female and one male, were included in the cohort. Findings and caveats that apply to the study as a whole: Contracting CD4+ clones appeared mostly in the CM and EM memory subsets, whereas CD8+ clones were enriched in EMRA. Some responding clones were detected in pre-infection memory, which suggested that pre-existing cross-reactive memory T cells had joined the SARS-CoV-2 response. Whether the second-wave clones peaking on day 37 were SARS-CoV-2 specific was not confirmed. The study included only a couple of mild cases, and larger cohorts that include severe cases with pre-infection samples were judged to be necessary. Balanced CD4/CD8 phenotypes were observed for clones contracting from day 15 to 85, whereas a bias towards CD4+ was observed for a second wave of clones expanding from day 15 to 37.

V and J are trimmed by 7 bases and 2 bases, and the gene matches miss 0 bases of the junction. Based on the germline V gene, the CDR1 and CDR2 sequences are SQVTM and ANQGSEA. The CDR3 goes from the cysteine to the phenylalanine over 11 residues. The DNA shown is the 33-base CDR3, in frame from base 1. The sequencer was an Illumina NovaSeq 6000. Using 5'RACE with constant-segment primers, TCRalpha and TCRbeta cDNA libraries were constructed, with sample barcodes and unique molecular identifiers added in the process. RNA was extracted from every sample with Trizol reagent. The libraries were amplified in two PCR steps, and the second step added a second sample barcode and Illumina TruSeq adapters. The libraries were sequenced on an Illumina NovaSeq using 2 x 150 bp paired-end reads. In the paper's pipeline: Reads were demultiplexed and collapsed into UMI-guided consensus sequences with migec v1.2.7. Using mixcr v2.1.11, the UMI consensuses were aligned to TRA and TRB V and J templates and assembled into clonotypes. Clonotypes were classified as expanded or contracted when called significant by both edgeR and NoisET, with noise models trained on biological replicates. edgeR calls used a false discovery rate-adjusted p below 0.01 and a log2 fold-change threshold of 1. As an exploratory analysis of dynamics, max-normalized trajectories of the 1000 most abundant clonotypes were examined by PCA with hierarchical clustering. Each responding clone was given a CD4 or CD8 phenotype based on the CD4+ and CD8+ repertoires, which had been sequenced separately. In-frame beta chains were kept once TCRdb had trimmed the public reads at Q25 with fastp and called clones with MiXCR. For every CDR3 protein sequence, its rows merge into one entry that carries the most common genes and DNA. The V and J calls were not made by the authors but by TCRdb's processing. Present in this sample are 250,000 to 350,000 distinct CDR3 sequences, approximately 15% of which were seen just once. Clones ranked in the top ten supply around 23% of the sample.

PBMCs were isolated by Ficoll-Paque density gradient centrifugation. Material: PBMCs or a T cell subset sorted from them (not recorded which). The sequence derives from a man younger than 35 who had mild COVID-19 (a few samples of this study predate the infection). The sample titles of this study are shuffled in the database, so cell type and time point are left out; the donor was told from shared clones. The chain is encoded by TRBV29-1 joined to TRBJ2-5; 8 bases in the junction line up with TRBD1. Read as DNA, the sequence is TGCAGCGGGACAGGGCAAGAGACCCAGTACTTC. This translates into CSGTGQETQYF.